A single sample is the source of the 26 T cell receptor beta chains below, sequenced in a study of T cell repertoires in ileal Crohn's disease. Sample time point: neoterminal ileum biopsy at postoperative endoscopy, about 6 months after surgery. Produced via immunoSEQ multiplex PCR; TCRdb's table is partial and in-frame only. Among about 3,000 clones listed, roughly 88% were seen once. Material for sequencing was ileal tissue. The receptors originated from an adult with Crohn's disease.

This rearrangement joins TRBV6-5 to TRBJ2-1; 10 positions agree with TRBD1. Germline values: CDR1 MNHEY, CDR2 SVGAGI. V was pared by 8 bases and J by 8 bases, with 6 bases of the junction left unmatched. The CDR3 length is 13 residues. The CDR3 here is CASSRDRGYEQFF. The CDR3, as DNA: TGTGCCAGCTCTAGGGACAGGGGCTATGAGCAGTTCTTC.

J is TRBJ2-1 and V is TRBV6-4, with 8 bases identical to TRBD2. V lost 0 bases to trimming and J lost 5 bases; unmatched junction nucleotides: 6. This CDR3 has 16 amino acids. Looked up from germline, CDR1 is MRHNA and CDR2 is SNTAGT. For the CDR3, the DNA is TGTGCCAGCAGTGACTCAGGCACTAGCGGACACAATGAGCAGTTCTTC. As protein: CASSDSGTSGHNEQFF.

Notes on this clone: The same CDR3 also results from other DNA sequences found in this sample. The chain is built from TRBV5-1 and TRBJ1-1; the D gene is possibly TRBD1 (6 bases). The V gene's germline CDR1 is SGHRS and CDR2 YFSETQ. The CDR3 is 14 amino acids. V was clipped by 0 bases and J by 1 base, with 7 bases between them. CDR3 sequence reads: CASSLAGQNTEAFF. CDR3 sequence (DNA): TGCGCCAGCAGCTTGGCGGGACAGAACACTGAAGCTTTCTTT. The full variable domain, its missing parts supplied by reference TRBV5-1 and TRBJ1-1, is KAGVTQTPRYLIKTRGQQVTLSCSPISGHRSVSWYQQTPGQGLQFLFEYFSETQRNKGNFPGRFSGRQFSNSRSEMNVSTLELGDSALYLCASSLAGQNTEAFFGQGTRLTVV.

This clone was seen a few times. The chain couples TRBV7-3 to TRBJ2-2; D uncertain. Trimming took off 5 bases at V and 4 bases at J, with 8 bases between the two ends. In germline, CDR1 is SGHTA, CDR2 FQGTGA. The length of the CDR3 is 13 residues. In DNA, the CDR3 is TGTGCCAGCAGCCGACTTAGCACCGGGGAGCTGTTTTTT. It encodes CASSRLSTGELFF.

The CDR3 region has the DNA TGTGCCAGCAGTGAATCCCGGAGACAGGGTAGGGATGAGCAGTTCTTC. Its protein is CASSESRRQGRDEQFF. The chain joins TRBV6-1 to TRBJ2-1, with 7 positions matching TRBD1. The CDR3 runs to 16 residues. CDR1 is MNHNS, CDR2 SASEGT, per germline. V was pared by 2 bases and J by 8 bases, with 12 bases of the junction left unmatched.

CDR3 region: CASTIAGGTDTQYF. The CDR3 DNA sequence: TGTGCCAGCACCATCGCGGGCGGCACAGATACGCAGTATTTT. The chain links TRBV7-3 to TRBJ2-3; a weak D match, TRBD2 (5 bases). CDR1 and CDR2 (germline): SGHTA, FQGTGA. Trimming pared 7 bases from V and 1 base from J, leaving 12 bases between. The CDR3 covers 14 residues.

The chain is built from TRBV10-1 and TRBJ1-3; D ambiguous. V shed 3 bases and J shed 4 bases, with 4 bases lying between them. The CDR3 length is 12 residues. CDR1 is WNHNN, CDR2 SYGVQD, per germline (reference sequence). In nucleotides, the CDR3 is TGCGCCAGCAGTGAATCAGGAAACACCATATATTTT. Amino acids: CASSESGNTIYF.

This clone was found a few times. The genes are TRBV4-3 and TRBJ2-7; D gene ambiguous. In germline, CDR1 is LGHNA, CDR2 YSLEER. This CDR3 has 12 amino acids. V lost 2 bases to trimming and J lost 3 bases, with 5 bases between them. This chain's CDR3 is CASSQNGYEQYF. The CDR3 nucleotides are TGCGCCAGCAGCCAAAACGGCTACGAGCAGTACTTC.

The table lists this clone with a few counts. The gene calls are TRBV5-1 and TRBJ1-1; possibly TRBD1 for D (5 bases). CDR3 length equals 14 residues. Between the trimmed V and J ends, which lost 7 bases and 4 bases, there was a span of 17 bases. Germline V lookup: CDR1 SGHRS, CDR2 YFSETQ. CDR3 DNA sequence: TGCGCCAGCGGGCCTGGGGGAGGGGTCACTGAAGCTTTCTTT. Translating it yields CASGPGGGVTEAFF.

This clone came up once. The V and J genes are TRBV19 and TRBJ2-3, with TRBD2 matching over 7 bases. V lost 8 bases to trimming and J lost 1 base; unmatched junction nucleotides: 9. The CDR3 contains 15 residues. The V gene's germline CDR1 is LNHDA and CDR2 SQIVND (reference sequence). The DNA of the CDR3 is TGTGCCAGTCGACCGACTAGCCTAGGCACAGATACGCAGTATTTT. Translating it yields CASRPTSLGTDTQYF.

V usage is TRBV4-2 and J usage is TRBJ2-3; 14 bases match TRBD2. The CDR3 spans 17 residues. Germline CDR1 reads LGHNA; CDR2 reads YNFKEQ. The ends lost 4 bases at V and 8 bases at J; junction bases unmatched: 11. For the CDR3, the DNA is TGTGCCAGCAGCCGGTCCGGGACTAGCGGGAGAGAAGGTACGCAGTATTTT. Protein product: CASSRSGTSGREGTQYF.

The chain employs TRBV14 and TRBJ1-3, with 7 nucleotides matching TRBD1. V shed 1 base and J 0 bases; nucleotides not matched to a gene: 3. Per the germline V gene, CDR1 is SGHDN and CDR2 is FVKESK. The CDR3 has 16 residues. The CDR3 DNA reads as TGTGCCAGCAGCCAAGGAGGGGGCGGCTCTGGAAACACCATATATTTT. Protein product: CASSQGGGGSGNTIYF.

The chain couples TRBV4-2 to TRBJ1-2; D gene ambiguous. The CDR3 has 16 amino acids. Trimming removed 1 base from V and 5 bases from J, with 17 bases in between. Germline lookup yields CDR1 LGHNA and CDR2 YNFKEQ. This CDR3 is CASSQVESGLQYGYTF. DNA of the CDR3: TGTGCCAGCAGCCAAGTAGAGAGCGGCCTGCAGTATGGCTACACCTTC.

The chain recombines TRBV6-6 with TRBJ2-5; no definite D call. Germline CDR1 reads MNHNY; CDR2 reads SVGAGI (reference sequence). The CDR3 is 11 amino acids. V was clipped by 9 bases and J by 4 bases, with 9 bases between them. For the CDR3, the DNA is TGTGCCAGTTCCTCCGGAGAGACCCAGTACTTC. Its translation: CASSSGETQYF.

This clone appeared a single time. The chain employs TRBV5-6 and TRBJ2-7, with 9 nucleotides matching TRBD1. J gave up 1 base and V 3 bases, and 2 bases lay outside the gene matches. CDR1 is SGHDT and CDR2 is YYEEEE in the germline V gene. The CDR3 runs 14 residues. The CDR3 loop reads CASSSGTGSYEQYF. DNA of the CDR3: TGTGCCAGCAGCTCCGGGACAGGGTCCTACGAGCAGTACTTC. The entire variable domain, with the rest obtained from reference TRBV5-6 and TRBJ2-7, is as follows: DAGVTQSPTHLIKTRGQQVTLRCSPKSGHDTVSWYQQALGQGPQFIFQYYEEEERQRGNFPDRFSGHQFPNYSSELNVNALLLGDSALYLCASSSGTGSYEQYFGPGTRLTVT.

A remark on this clone: At one end the junction does not follow the germline gene, possibly because of a read error. The V and J genes are TRBV7-2 and TRBJ2-2, with D perhaps TRBD2 (7 bases). There are 15 residues in the CDR3. Germline V gene sequence: CDR1 SGHTA, CDR2 FQGNSA. The CDR3: CASSLGGANTGELFF. The CDR3 nucleotides are TGTGCCAGCAGTTTAGGGGGGGCGAACACCGGGGAGCTGTTTTTT.

This clone is a singleton in its sample. The chain is built from TRBV5-1 and TRBJ2-2; either TRBD1 or TRBD2 may supply D (5 bases each). Trimming stripped 2 bases from V and 4 bases from J, with 12 bases between. CDR1 and CDR2 (germline): SGHRS, YFSETQ. CDR3 length: 15 amino acids. This CDR3 reads CASSFMGESTGELFF. CDR3 DNA sequence: TGCGCCAGCAGCTTCATGGGGGAGAGCACCGGGGAGCTGTTTTTT.

The chain has TRBV27 and TRBJ2-7; 11 bases are shared with TRBD2. The V and J ends lost 6 bases and 7 bases, in that order; junction bases with no gene match: 5. Germline CDR1 and CDR2: MNHEY and SMNVEV (reference sequence). This CDR3 contains 13 residues. CDR3 loop: CASRLAGAGEQYF. The CDR3 nucleotides are TGTGCCAGCAGACTAGCGGGAGCTGGGGAGCAGTACTTC.

The chain carries TRBV7-2 and TRBJ1-1, with no clear D. The CDR3 spans 17 residues. Germline V gives CDR1 SGHTA, CDR2 FQGNSA. V lost 4 bases to trimming and J lost 5 bases, with 23 bases between them. CDR3 residues: CASSWTFPPGVGTEAFF. CDR3 bases: TGTGCCAGCAGCTGGACGTTCCCTCCGGGTGTGGGTACTGAAGCTTTCTTT.

The chain couples TRBV6-1 to TRBJ1-1, with D hard to call. V lost 1 base, J lost 3 bases, and 6 bases lay in between. The CDR3 has 13 amino acids. Germline values: CDR1 MNHNS, CDR2 SASEGT. The CDR3 nucleotides read TGTGCCAGCAGTGAAGTGCGTGACACTGAAGCTTTCTTT. This encodes CASSEVRDTEAFF.

The rearrangement uses TRBV2 and TRBJ2-7; 8 nucleotides line up with TRBD2. Unmatched junction bases numbered 18, after V lost 8 bases and J lost 6 bases. The CDR3 is 16 residues long. CDR1 is SNHLY and CDR2 is FYNNEI in the germline V gene. The CDR3 is CASLREIPGLGGEQYF. The CDR3 nucleotides read TGTGCCAGCTTAAGGGAGATACCGGGACTAGGGGGCGAGCAGTACTTC.

This clone was detected only a few times. The V gene is TRBV27, the J gene TRBJ2-6; D is perhaps TRBD2 (7 bases). Germline loops: CDR1 MNHEY, CDR2 SMNVEV (reference sequence). The CDR3 has 14 residues. V was trimmed by 7 bases and J by 3 bases, leaving 10 bases between them. The CDR3 region is CASKGGGGANVLTF. The CDR3 coding sequence is TGTGCCAGCAAGGGAGGGGGTGGGGCCAACGTCCTGACTTTC.

V usage is TRBV10-3 and J usage is TRBJ2-3, with no clear D. The V gene's germline CDR1 is ENHRY and CDR2 SYGVKD. This CDR3 has 11 amino acids. Trimming stripped 4 bases from V and 4 bases from J, with 3 bases between. In DNA form, the CDR3 reads TGTGCCATCAGTGGTTCAGATACGCAGTATTTT. Translating it yields CAISGSDTQYF.

The chain recombines TRBV28 with TRBJ1-3; perhaps TRBD1 as D (6 bases). Germline CDR1 is MDHEN and CDR2 is SYDVKM. The CDR3 consists of 17 residues. The V gene lost 6 bases and the J gene lost 0 bases, with 18 bases spanning the gap. Written as DNA, the CDR3 is TGTGCCAGCAGGGCAACCGGGACAATTTCCTCTGGAAACACCATATATTTT. Translation: CASRATGTISSGNTIYF.

The CDR3 spells CASSLSGRQDIEQYF. The CDR3 nucleotides are TGTGCCAGCAGTTTATCCGGCCGGCAAGATATTGAGCAGTACTTC. The chain recombines TRBV28 with TRBJ2-7; the D is unclear. The CDR3 consists of 15 residues. In germline, CDR1 is MDHEN, CDR2 SYDVKM. The V gene lost 1 base and the J gene lost 7 bases, with 17 bases spanning the gap.

This chain connects TRBV28 to TRBJ1-1, with D uncertain. Germline loops: CDR1 MDHEN, CDR2 SYDVKM. Trimming pared 2 bases from V and 3 bases from J, leaving 7 bases between. The CDR3 length is 13 residues. The CDR3 protein is CASSLGSDTEAFF. Here the CDR3 DNA reads TGTGCCAGCAGTTTAGGGTCCGACACTGAAGCTTTCTTT.